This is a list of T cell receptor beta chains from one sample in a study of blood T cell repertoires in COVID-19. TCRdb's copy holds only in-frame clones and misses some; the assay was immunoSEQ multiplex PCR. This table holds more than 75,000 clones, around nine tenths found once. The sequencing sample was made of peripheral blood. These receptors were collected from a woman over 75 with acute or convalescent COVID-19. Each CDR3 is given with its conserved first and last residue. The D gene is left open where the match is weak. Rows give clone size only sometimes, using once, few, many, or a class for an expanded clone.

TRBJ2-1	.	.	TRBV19	CASSAALSSYNEQFF	TGTGCCAGTAGTGCGGCCCTAAGCTCCTACAATGAGCAGTTCTTC
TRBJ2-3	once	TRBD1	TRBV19	CASNEGQTLFTDTQYF	TGTGCCAGCAATGAGGGACAGACTCTCTTCACAGATACGCAGTATTTT
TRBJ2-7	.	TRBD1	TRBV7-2	CASSSRTGSEQYF	TGTGCCAGCAGCTCTCGGACAGGGAGCGAGCAGTACTTC
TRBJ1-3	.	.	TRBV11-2	CASSPLSQGTIYF	TGTGCCAGCAGCCCCCTTTCACAGGGCACCATATATTTT
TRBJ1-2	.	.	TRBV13	CASSLELRVLTF	TGTGCCAGCAGCTTAGAGCTCAGGGTGCTCACCTTC
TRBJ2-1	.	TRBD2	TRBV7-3	CASSYSGGDYNEQFF	TGTGCCAGCAGCTACAGCGGGGGGGATTACAATGAGCAGTTCTTC
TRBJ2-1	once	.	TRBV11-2	CASSLALAGASVEQFF	TGTGCCAGCAGCTTAGCGCTGGCAGGGGCGTCCGTTGAGCAGTTCTTC
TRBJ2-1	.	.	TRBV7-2	CASSLYSVNEQFF	TGTGCCAGCAGCTTATATAGTGTTAATGAGCAGTTCTTC
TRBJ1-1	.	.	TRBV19	CASSTTVLNTEAFF	TGTGCCAGTAGTACGACAGTTTTGAACACTGAAGCTTTCTTT
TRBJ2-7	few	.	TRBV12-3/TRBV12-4	CASSFQTYEQYF	TGTGCCAGCAGTTTTCAGACCTACGAGCAGTACTTC
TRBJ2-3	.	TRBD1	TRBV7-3	CASSRRDSSTDTQYF	TGTGCCAGCAGCCGTAGGGACAGCAGTACAGATACGCAGTATTTT
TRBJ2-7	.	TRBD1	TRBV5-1	CASSLGQGSGEQYF	TGCGCCAGCAGCCTGGGACAGGGATCGGGTGAGCAGTACTTC
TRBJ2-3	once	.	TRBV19	CASSTLAADTQYF	TGTGCCAGTAGTACTCTAGCAGCAGATACGCAGTATTTT
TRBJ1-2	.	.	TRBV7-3	CASSSYGQYGYTF	TGTGCCAGCAGCTCCTACGGACAGTATGGCTACACCTTC
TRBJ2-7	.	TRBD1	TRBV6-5	CASSLGQGGPYEQYF	TGTGCCAGCAGCCTGGGACAGGGGGGGCCCTACGAGCAGTACTTC
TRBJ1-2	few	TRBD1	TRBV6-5	CASRKPGQGNYGYTF	TGTGCCAGCAGGAAACCGGGACAGGGAAACTATGGCTACACCTTC
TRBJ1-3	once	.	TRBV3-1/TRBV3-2	CASSLDSQQLYF	TGTGCCAGCAGCCTGGACAGCCAGCAACTGTATTTT
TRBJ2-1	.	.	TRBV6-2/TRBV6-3	CASSEDSYNEQFF	TGTGCCAGCAGCGAGGACAGCTACAATGAGCAGTTCTTC
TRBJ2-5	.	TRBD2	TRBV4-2	CASSPGASGAYQETQYF	TGTGCCAGCAGCCCCGGGGCTAGCGGGGCGTACCAAGAGACCCAGTACTTC
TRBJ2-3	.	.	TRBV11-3	CASSQTLLDTQYF	TGTGCCAGCAGCCAAACCCTATTAGATACGCAGTATTTT
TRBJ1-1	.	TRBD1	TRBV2	CASISGDRGSTEAFF	TGTGCCAGCATCTCGGGGGACAGAGGGTCCACTGAAGCTTTCTTT
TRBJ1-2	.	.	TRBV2	CASSGSLTGYTF	TGTGCCAGCAGTGGATCCCTTACAGGCTACACCTTC
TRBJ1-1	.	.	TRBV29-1	CSGTWANTEAFF	TGCAGCGGGACATGGGCGAACACTGAAGCTTTCTTT
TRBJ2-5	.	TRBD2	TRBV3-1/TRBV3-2	CASSPQRGGYQETQYF	TGTGCCAGCAGCCCTCAGCGGGGGGGGTACCAAGAGACCCAGTACTTC
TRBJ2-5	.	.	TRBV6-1	CASSEGRGGETQYF	TGTGCCAGCAGTGAAGGAAGGGGCGGAGAGACCCAGTACTTC
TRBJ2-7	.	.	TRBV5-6	CASSRPTGYEQYF	TGTGCCAGCAGCAGACCTACAGGCTACGAGCAGTACTTC
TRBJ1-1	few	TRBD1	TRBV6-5	CASRDRELTEAFF	TGTGCCAGCAGGGACAGGGAGTTGACTGAAGCTTTCTTT
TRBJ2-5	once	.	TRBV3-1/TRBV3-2	CASKKFQAASEHQETQYF	TGTGCCAGCAAAAAGTTTCAGGCGGCTAGCGAACACCAAGAGACCCAGTACTTC
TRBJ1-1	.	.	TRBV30	CAWSQSLQGTEAFF	TGTGCCTGGAGTCAATCCCTCCAGGGGACTGAAGCTTTCTTT
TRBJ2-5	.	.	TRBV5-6	CASSPARVGETQYF	TGTGCCAGCAGCCCGGCAAGAGTCGGGGAGACCCAGTACTTC
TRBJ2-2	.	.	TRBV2	CASSGRGRGRTGELFF	TGTGCCAGCAGCGGGAGGGGGCGGGGGCGGACCGGGGAGCTGTTTTTT
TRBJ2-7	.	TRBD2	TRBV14	CASSPRRGSGTSYEQYF	TGTGCCAGCAGCCCGCGGAGGGGTAGCGGGACCTCCTACGAGCAGTACTTC
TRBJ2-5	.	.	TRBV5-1	CASSLDPELGTQYF	TGCGCCAGCAGCTTGGATCCGGAGTTGGGGACCCAGTACTTC
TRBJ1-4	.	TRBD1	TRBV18	CASSPIRGQSELFF	TGTGCCAGCTCACCAATTAGGGGACAGTCGGAACTGTTTTTT
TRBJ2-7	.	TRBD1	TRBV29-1	CSYGQGPYEQYF	TGCAGCTACGGACAGGGGCCCTACGAGCAGTACTTC
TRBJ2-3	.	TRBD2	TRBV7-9	CASSLAERTDTQYF	TGTGCCAGCAGTCTAGCGGAGCGCACAGATACGCAGTATTTT
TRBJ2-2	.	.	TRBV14	CASSQDRRPNTGELFF	TGTGCCAGCAGCCAAGATCGGAGACCGAACACCGGGGAGCTGTTTTTT
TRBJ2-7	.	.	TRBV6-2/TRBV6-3	CASSYGGRTDLSYEQYF	TGTGCCAGCAGTTACGGGGGCAGGACAGACCTCTCCTACGAGCAGTACTTC
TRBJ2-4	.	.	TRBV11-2	CASSRTPAKNIQYF	TGTGCCAGCAGCCGGACACCAGCCAAAAACATTCAGTACTTC
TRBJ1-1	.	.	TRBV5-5	CASSLAGTQGFMNTEAFF	TGTGCCAGCAGCTTGGCGGGGACTCAGGGCTTCATGAACACTGAAGCTTTCTTT